This T cell receptor (beta chain) was identified in a study of cytomegalovirus exposure and HLA in healthy donors. In regard to this clone: Its antigen is unidentified.

Germline loops: CDR1 SGHRS, CDR2 YFSETQ. V was shortened by 0 bases and J by 4 bases, with 16 bases between the two germline ends. This CDR3 is built from 16 residues. Sequencing used immunoSEQ multiplex PCR; TCRdb keeps in-frame clones, though not all of them. The sample shows about 240,000 clones, 86% of them seen only once. General observations from the study: Most TCR sequences were uncommon, yet certain public TCRs appeared in many donors.

Source material: PBMCs. This receptor was obtained from a woman in her twenties or thirties in good health and CMV-seropositive. The chain links TRBV5-1 to TRBJ1-1; D unresolved. The CDR3 loop is CASSLDGLARGTEAFF. CDR3 coding DNA: TGCGCCAGCAGCTTGGACGGCCTCGCTAGAGGCACTGAAGCTTTCTTT.